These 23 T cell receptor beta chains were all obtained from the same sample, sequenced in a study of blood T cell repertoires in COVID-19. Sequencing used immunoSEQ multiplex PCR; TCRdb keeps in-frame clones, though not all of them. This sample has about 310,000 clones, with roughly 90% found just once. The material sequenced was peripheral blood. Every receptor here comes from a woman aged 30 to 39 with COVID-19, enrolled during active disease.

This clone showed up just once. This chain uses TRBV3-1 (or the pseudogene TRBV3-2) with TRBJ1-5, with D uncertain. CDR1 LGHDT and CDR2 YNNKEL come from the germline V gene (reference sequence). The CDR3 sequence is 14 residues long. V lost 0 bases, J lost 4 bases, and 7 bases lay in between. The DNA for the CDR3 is TGTGCCAGCAGCCAAGATGTGCGGAATCAGCCCCAGCATTTT. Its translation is CASSQDVRNQPQHF.

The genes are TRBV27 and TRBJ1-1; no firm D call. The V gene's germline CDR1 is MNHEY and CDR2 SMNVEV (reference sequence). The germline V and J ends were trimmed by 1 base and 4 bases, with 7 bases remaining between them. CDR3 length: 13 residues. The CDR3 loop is CASSLFGSTEAFF. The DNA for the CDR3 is TGTGCCAGCAGTTTATTTGGGAGCACTGAAGCTTTCTTT.

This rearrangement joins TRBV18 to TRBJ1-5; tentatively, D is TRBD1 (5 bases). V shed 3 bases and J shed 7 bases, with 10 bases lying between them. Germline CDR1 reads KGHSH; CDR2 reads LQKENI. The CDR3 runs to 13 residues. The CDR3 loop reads CASSPSGSQPQHF. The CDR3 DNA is TGTGCCAGCTCACCTTCAGGGTCCCAGCCCCAGCATTTT.

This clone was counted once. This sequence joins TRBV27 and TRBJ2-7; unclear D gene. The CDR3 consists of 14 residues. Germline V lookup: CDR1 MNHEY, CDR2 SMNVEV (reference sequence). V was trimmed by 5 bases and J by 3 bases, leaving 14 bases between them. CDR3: CASSLTTLDYEQYF. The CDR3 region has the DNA TGTGCCAGCAGTCTAACCACCCTAGACTACGAGCAGTACTTC.

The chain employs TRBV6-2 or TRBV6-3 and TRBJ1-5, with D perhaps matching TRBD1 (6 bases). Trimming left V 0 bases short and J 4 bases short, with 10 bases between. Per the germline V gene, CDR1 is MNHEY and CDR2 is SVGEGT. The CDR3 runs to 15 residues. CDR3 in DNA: TGTGCCAGCAGTTACTCGGACAGACTTAATCAGCCCCAGCATTTT. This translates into CASSYSDRLNQPQHF.

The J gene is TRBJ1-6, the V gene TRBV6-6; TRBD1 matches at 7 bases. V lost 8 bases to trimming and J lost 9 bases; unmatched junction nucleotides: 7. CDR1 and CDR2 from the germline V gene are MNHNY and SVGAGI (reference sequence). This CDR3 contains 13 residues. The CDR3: CASDRDFTSPLHF. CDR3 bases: TGTGCCAGCGACAGGGACTTTACTTCACCCCTCCACTTT.

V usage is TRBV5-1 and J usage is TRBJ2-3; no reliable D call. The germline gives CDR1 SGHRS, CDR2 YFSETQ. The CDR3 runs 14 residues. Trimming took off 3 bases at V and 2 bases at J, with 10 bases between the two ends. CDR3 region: CASSYDWITDTQYF. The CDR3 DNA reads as TGCGCCAGCAGCTACGACTGGATCACAGATACGCAGTATTTT.

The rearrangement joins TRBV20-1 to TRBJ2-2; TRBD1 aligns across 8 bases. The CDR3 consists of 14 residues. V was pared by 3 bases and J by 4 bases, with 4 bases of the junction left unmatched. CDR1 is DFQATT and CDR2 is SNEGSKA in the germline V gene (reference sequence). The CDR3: CSASQGAGTGELFF. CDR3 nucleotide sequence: TGCAGTGCTAGTCAGGGGGCTGGCACCGGGGAGCTGTTTTTT.

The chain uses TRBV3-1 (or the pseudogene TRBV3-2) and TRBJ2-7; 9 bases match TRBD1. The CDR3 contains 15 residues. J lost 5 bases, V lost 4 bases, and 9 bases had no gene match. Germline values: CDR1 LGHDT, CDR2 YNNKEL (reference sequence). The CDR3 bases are TGTGCCAGCAGCCCGGGACAGGGTCCTGCCGACGAGCAGTACTTC. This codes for CASSPGQGPADEQYF.

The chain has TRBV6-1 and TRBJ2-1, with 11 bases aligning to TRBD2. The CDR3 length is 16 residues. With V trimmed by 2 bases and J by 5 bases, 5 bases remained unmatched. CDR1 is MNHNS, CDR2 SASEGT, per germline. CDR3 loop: CASSETTSGKHNEQFF. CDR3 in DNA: TGTGCCAGCAGTGAAACGACTAGCGGGAAACACAATGAGCAGTTCTTC.

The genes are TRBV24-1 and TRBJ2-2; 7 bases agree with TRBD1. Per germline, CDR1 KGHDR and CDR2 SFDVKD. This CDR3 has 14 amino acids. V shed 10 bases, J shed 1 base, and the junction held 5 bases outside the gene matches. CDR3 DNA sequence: TGTGCCACTTCGACAGGGATGAACACCGGGGAGCTGTTTTTT. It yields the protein CATSTGMNTGELFF.

The CDR3 bases are TGCAGCGTTACTAGCGGGAGCTCCTACAATGAGCAGTTCTTC. It specifies CSVTSGSSYNEQFF. V and J are TRBV29-1 and TRBJ2-1, with TRBD2 identical over 11 bases. The CDR3 spans 14 residues. Germline lookup yields CDR1 SQVTM and CDR2 ANQGSEA. Unmatched junction bases numbered 0, after V lost 5 bases and J lost 0 bases.

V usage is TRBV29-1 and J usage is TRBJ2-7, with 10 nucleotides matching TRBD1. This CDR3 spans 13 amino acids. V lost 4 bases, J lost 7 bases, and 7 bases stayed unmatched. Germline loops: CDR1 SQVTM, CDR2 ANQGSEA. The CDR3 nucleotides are TGCAGCGTTGCCGGGACAGGGGCTGGGGAGCAGTACTTC. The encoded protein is CSVAGTGAGEQYF.

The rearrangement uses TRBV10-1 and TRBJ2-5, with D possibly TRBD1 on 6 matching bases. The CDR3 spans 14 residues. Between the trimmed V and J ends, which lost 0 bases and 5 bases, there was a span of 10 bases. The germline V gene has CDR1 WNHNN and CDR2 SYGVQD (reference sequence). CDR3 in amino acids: CASSESQGRETQYF. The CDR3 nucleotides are TGCGCCAGCAGTGAGTCTCAGGGGCGGGAGACCCAGTACTTC.

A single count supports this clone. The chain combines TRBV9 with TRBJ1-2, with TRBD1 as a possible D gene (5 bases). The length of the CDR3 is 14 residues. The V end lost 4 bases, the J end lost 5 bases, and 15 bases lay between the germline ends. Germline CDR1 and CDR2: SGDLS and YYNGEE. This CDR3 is CASSPSQGWYGYTF. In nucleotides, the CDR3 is TGTGCCAGCAGCCCTTCTCAGGGATGGTATGGCTACACCTTC.

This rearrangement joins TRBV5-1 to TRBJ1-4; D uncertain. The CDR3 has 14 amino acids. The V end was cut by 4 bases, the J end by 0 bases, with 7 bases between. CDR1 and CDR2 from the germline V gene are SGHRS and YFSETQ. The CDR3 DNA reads TGCGCCAGCAGCGGAGATGCAACTAATGAAAAACTGTTTTTT. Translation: CASSGDATNEKLFF.

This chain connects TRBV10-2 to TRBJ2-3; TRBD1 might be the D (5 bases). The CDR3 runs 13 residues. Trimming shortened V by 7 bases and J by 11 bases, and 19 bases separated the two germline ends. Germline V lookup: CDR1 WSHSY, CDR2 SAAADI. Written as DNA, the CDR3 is TGCGCCAGCACCGAGGCTCAGGGATTAAAGCAGTATTTT. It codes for CASTEAQGLKQYF.

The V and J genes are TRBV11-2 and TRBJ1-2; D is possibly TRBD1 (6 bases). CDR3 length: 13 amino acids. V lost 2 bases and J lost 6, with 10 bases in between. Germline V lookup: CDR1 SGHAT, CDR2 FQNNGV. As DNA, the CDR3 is TGTGCCAGCAGCTTAACAGGGATGGATGGCTACACCTTC. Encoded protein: CASSLTGMDGYTF.

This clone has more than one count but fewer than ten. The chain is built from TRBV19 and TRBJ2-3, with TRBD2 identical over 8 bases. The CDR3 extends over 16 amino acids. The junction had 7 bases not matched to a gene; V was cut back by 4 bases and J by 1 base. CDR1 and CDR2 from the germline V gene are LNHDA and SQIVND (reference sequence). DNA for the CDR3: TGTGCCAGTAGTACCCGATATAGCGGGGGCACAGATACGCAGTATTTT. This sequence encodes CASSTRYSGGTDTQYF.

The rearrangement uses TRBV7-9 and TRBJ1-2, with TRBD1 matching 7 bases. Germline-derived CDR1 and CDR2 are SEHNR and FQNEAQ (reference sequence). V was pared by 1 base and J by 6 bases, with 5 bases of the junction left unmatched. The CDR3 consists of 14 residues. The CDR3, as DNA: TGTGCCAGCAGCTTAGATCAGGGGGTTAATGGCTACACCTTC. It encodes CASSLDQGVNGYTF. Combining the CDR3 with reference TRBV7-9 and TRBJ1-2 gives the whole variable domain DTGVSQNPRHKITKRGQNVTFRCDPISEHNRLYWYRQTLGQGPEFLTYFQNEAQLEKSRLLSDRFSAERPKGSFSTLEIQRTEQGDSAMYLCASSLDQGVNGYTFGSGTRLTVV.

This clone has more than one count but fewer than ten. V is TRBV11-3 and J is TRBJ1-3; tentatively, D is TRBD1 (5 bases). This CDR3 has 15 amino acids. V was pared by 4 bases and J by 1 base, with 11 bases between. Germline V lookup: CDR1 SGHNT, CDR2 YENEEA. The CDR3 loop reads CASSSQGLSGNTIYF. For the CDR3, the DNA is TGTGCCAGCAGCTCCCAGGGACTATCTGGAAACACCATATATTTT.

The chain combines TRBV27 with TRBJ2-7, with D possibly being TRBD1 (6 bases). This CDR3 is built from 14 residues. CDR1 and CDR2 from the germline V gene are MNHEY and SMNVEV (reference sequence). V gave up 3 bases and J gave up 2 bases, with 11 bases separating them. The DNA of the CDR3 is TGTGCCAGCAGTTTGGTGACAGGTCCCTACGAGCAGTACTTC. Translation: CASSLVTGPYEQYF.

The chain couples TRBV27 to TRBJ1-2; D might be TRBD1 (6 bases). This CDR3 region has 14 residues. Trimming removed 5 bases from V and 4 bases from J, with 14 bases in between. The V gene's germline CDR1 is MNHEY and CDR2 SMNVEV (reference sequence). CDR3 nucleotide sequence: TGTGCCAGCAGTCCCCGGGGGGCTGCCTATGGCTACACCTTC. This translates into CASSPRGAAYGYTF.